This T cell receptor beta chain was retrieved from a study of T cell responses to AZD1222 COVID-19 vaccine (dated by TCRdb to the early 2020s). About the full investigation: AZD1222 recipients with second doses at about 4 weeks or about 12 weeks were pooled, because spike-specific TCR depth and breadth did not differ between schedules. A total of about 240 trial participants underwent TCR sequencing, of whom 207 received two doses of AZD1222 and approximately 25 received two doses of the MenACWY control vaccine. Enrollment into the trials was organized by age into subgroups of 18-55, 56-69 and 70-plus years, and those subgroups contained roughly 150, 30 and 60 TCR-sequenced participants, respectively.

This clone was recorded only once. Its antigen is unknown. Sequence at one end of the junction differs from germline and may be a read error. The study at large found these results: Reportedly, close to half of the unique spike-specific TCRs recognized epitopes lying outside the regions that are mutated in the B.1.351 and B.1.1.7 variants. Spike-specific TCR breadth and depth rose significantly after two AZD1222 doses compared with day 0 and with MenACWY recipients. Because no samples from the day 14 peak response were available, repertoires could be characterized only after the peak T cell response. Most participants were white British and females outnumbered males, and the authors suggested that clonal diversity may have been underestimated. Conclusions about previously exposed vaccinees are limited, since just six AZD1222 recipients were seropositive for SARS-CoV-2 at baseline. CD4 TCRs associated with the vaccine covered the entire spike protein, and the dominant responses were in regions 160-218 and 743-854. In the small 56-69-year group, the increase in depth fell short of significance, most likely because of low power.

The time point label, as the study defines it: baseline before first vaccination. Samples from vaccinated people were obtained from the UK trials COV001 and COV002, which included a single-blind randomized controlled phase 2/3 trial of AZD1222 (ChAdOx1 nCoV-19) in healthy adults. Trial participant PBMC samples were collected at day 0 and day 28 after the second dose for TCRbeta chain sequencing. The CDR3 regions of human TCRbeta chains were subjected to immunosequencing. For the original study's pipeline: Repertoire TCRs were matched against a reference library of SARS-CoV-2-specific TCRs generated with the MIRA antigen-specificity platform. Breadth was defined as the fraction of unique TCRs that were SARS-CoV-2-associated, and depth was defined as the fraction of total T cells that were SARS-CoV-2-associated. Each spike-specific TCR was assigned to its reactive spike region and to a CD4 or CD8 class using the MIRA data. Log10-transformed breadth and depth values were compared by one-way ANOVA with Sidak's multiple comparisons tests. The table comes from immuneACCESS by way of TCRdb, which keeps in-frame sequences with V and J called. Part of the clones is missing from these tables; in studies checked, under half for an unresolved V gene and the rest for unknown reasons. V and J calls and clone size are given by that table; D and trimming were obtained from the DNA. For this sample there are some 170,000 clones; roughly 93% appear just once. More than 0.8% of the sample is held by the ten biggest clonotypes.

The CDR3, cysteine through phenylalanine, is 16 amino acids long. Left in the record is the CDR3 DNA by itself, 48 bases read in frame from the first base. Sequences SGHAT (CDR1) and FQNNGV (CDR2) are obtained from the germline V gene. The sequenced sample was peripheral blood, obtained on day 0 of AZD1222 vaccination. The TCR comes from an adult in good health. Rearrangement joined TRBV11-2 to TRBJ1-3, and the D gene may be TRBD1, 5 bases matching. The DNA is TGTGCCAGCAGCCTAGACGGGGCTGAGGTTGGAAACACCATATATTTT. This gives the protein CASSLDGAEVGNTIYF.